This T cell receptor beta chain was profiled in a study of immune heterogeneity within non-small cell lung tumors. Across the whole study: Of the tumors, several were squamous cell, 9 to 11 non-squamous, and 1 not otherwise specified.

The V and J ends lost 3 bases and 0 bases respectively, with 12 bases between them. Germline CDR1 is DFQATT and CDR2 is SNEGSKA (reference sequence). This CDR3 spans 14 amino acids. Per sample, around 0.65 ug of bulk tumor genomic DNA was the template used. Multiple biopsies spaced far apart were taken from each primary tumor during surgery. Patients underwent curative surgery for untreated, newly diagnosed non-small cell lung cancer. By frequency in the sample, this clonotype is medium-sized. Its antigen is not identified. Study results and limitations: Tumor sites within a patient were found to share identical dominant CDR3 beta clonotypes, and site-unique high-frequency clones were also present.

TCR beta CDR3 was amplified by multiplex PCR, first round nine to eleven cycles, 32 V and 13 J primers. In TCRdb, the multiplex PCR reads were re-called with MiXCR into one record per CDR3 protein. The profile covers 9,500 to 12,000 distinct CDR3 sequences, with 15% to 25% appearing a single time and roughly 3.5% taken by the ten largest. Sequencing was performed on lung tumor tissue. The receptor's source is a man in his sixties with non-small cell lung cancer. J is TRBJ2-7 and V is TRBV20-1; D remains ambiguous. CDR3: CSASSGLSSYEQYF. The CDR3 DNA is TGCAGTGCTAGTAGTGGGTTGAGCTCCTACGAGCAGTACTTC.